Shown below are 9 T cell receptor beta chains from a single sample sequenced in a study of identical twins. TCRdb fed the 5' RACE reads into MiXCR, producing one record per CDR3 protein. The sample has 1.5 million to 2 million distinct CDR3 sequences, 32% seen once. Sequencing was carried out using cord blood. All receptors come from a newborn girl in good health.

This clonotype has a handful of counts. This chain joins TRBV29-1 and TRBJ2-5; D remains unclear. Trimming stripped 8 bases from V and 11 bases from J, with 18 bases between. This CDR3 spans 11 amino acids. Germline CDR1 and CDR2: SQVTM and ANQGSEA. CDR3 nucleotides: TGCAGCTTGCCCTTAGGCAATGAGCAGTACTTC. Translation: CSLPLGNEQYF.

On this clonotype itself: One junction end does not reproduce the germline sequence, and a read error may be involved. The V and J genes are TRBV28 and TRBJ2-5; D tentatively fits TRBD1 or TRBD2 (7 bases each). Germline CDR1 reads MDHEN; CDR2 reads SYDVKM. The CDR3 sequence is 14 residues long. The CDR3 nucleotides are TGTGCCAGCGGTTTACCCCACCTCAGGGGGGGACAGTACTTC. As protein: CASGLPHLRGGQYF.

About this clonotype itself: Since a much larger clone is just one base distant, this may be a read error. This chain connects TRBV4-2 to TRBJ2-5; 7 bases line up with TRBD2. CDR1 and CDR2 (germline): LGHNA, YNFKEQ. This CDR3 region has 13 residues. The V segment lost 4 bases and the J segment 11 bases; nucleotides outside the gene matches: 10. CDR3 bases: TGTGCCAGCAGCCCTCCGGCGGGGGTCAGACAGTACTTC. It translates to CASSPPAGVRQYF.

This clonotype was observed a handful of times. The chain employs TRBV4-2 and TRBJ1-2; D is unresolved. Germline V gene sequence: CDR1 LGHNA, CDR2 YNFKEQ. Trimming left V 0 bases short and J 8 bases short, with 10 bases between. This CDR3 is built from 13 residues. For the CDR3, the DNA is TGTGCCAGCAGCCAAGATCAGAGTGGGGGCTACACCTTC. This translates into CASSQDQSGGYTF.

This clonotype was picked up a small number of times. This sequence joins TRBV4-2 and TRBJ2-1; 10 bases fit TRBD2. Losses at the gene ends were 2 bases for V and 4 bases for J; bases not matched to a gene: 5. The CDR3 is made up of 16 amino acids. Germline loops: CDR1 LGHNA, CDR2 YNFKEQ. The CDR3 loop reads CASSQRAGGRYNEQFF. In DNA form, the CDR3 reads TGTGCCAGCAGCCAACGAGCGGGGGGGCGGTACAATGAGCAGTTCTTC.

The chain carries TRBV18 and TRBJ2-1, with a tentative D call TRBD2 (7 bases). The V gene's germline CDR1 is KGHSH and CDR2 LQKENI. V was shortened by 8 bases and J by 4 bases, with 15 bases between the two germline ends. CDR3 length equals 14 residues. As DNA, the CDR3 is TGTGCCAGCGGGAAGGCGGGGGCGTACAATGAGCAGTTCTTC. It encodes CASGKAGAYNEQFF.

The chain joins TRBV7-2 to TRBJ2-5, with D perhaps matching TRBD1 (6 bases). Germline V gene sequence: CDR1 SGHTA, CDR2 FQGNSA. This CDR3 is 14 amino acids long. Trimming stripped 5 bases from V and 4 bases from J, with 14 bases between. This CDR3 reads CASSLTGLIETQYF. DNA for the CDR3: TGTGCCAGCAGCCTAACAGGGTTGATAGAGACCCAGTACTTC.

This clonotype was picked up many times. V is TRBV29-1 and J is TRBJ2-6; D may match TRBD1 or TRBD2 (5 bases each). Trimming left V 5 bases short and J 4 bases short, with 15 bases between. CDR3 length: 15 amino acids. Germline V gene sequence: CDR1 SQVTM, CDR2 ANQGSEA. The CDR3 region has the DNA TGCAGCGTTCACCTCGGGACCGTCGGGGCCAACGTCCTGACTTTC. This encodes CSVHLGTVGANVLTF.

This clonotype has only one observation. The V call is TRBV10-3, the J call TRBJ2-1; 8 bases match TRBD2. TRBJ2-7 matches the DNA end more closely, so the J call is doubtful. This CDR3 is 15 amino acids long. The germline CDR1 and CDR2 sequences are ENHRY and SYGVKD. The CDR3 DNA is TGTGCCATCAGTGATGGGACTAGGGTCTACAATGAGCAGTACTTC. Amino acid sequence: CAISDGTRVYNEQYF.